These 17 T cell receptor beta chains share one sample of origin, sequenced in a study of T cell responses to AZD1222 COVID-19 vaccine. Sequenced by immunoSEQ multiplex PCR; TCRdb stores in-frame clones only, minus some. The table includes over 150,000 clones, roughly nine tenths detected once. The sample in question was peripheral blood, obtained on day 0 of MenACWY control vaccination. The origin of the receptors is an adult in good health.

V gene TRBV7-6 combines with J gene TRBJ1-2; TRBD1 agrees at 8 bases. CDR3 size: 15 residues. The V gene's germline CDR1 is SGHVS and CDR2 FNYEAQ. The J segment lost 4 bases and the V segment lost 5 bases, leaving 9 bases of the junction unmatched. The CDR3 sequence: CASSPRTGTGYGYTF. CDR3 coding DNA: TGTGCCAGCAGCCCAAGGACAGGGACCGGCTATGGCTACACCTTC.

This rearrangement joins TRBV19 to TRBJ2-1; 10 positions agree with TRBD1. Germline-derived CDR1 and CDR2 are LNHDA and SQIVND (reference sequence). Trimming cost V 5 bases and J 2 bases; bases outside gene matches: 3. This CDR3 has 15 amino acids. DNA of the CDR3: TGTGCCAGTAGTGTTGGGACAGGGGCCTACAATGAGCAGTTCTTC. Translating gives CASSVGTGAYNEQFF.

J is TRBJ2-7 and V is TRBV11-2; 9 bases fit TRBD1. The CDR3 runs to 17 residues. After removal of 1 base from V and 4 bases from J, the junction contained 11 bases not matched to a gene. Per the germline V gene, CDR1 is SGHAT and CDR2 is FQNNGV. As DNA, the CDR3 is TGTGCCAGCAGCTTAGCTTCCGGGACAGGGCAGATATACGAGCAGTACGTC. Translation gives CASSLASGTGQIYEQYV.

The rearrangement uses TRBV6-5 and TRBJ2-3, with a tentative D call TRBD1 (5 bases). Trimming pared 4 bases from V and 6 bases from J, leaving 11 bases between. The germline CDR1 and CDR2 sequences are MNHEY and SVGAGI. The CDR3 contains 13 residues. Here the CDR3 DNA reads TGTGCCAGCAGTTCCACGTGGGGCGATACGCAGTATTTT. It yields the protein CASSSTWGDTQYF.

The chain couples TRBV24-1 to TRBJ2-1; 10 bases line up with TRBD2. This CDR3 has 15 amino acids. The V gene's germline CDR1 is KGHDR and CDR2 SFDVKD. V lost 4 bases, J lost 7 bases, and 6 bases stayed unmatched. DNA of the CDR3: TGTGCCACCAGTGAGGTAGCGGGGGGTCTAAATGAGCAGTTCTTC. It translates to CATSEVAGGLNEQFF.

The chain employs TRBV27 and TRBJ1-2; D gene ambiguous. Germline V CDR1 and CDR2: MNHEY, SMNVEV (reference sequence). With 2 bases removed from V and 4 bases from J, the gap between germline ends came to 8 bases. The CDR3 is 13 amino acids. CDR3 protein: CASSLGHLYGYTF. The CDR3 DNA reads TGTGCCAGCAGTTTAGGGCACCTCTATGGCTACACCTTC.

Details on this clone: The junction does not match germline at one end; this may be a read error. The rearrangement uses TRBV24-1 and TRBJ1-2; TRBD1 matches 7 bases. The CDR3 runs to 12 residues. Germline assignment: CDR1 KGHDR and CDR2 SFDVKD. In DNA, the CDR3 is TGTGCCACCAGTGACTGGGACAGTTCACTTGCCTTC. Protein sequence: CATSDWDSSLAF.

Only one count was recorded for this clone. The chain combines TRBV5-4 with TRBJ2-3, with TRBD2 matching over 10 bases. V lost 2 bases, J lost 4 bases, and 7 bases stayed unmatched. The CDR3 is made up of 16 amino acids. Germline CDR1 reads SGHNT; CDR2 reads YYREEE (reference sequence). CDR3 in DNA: TGTGCCAGCAGCTTCCTAGCGGGAGAGGGGGCAGATACGCAGTATTTT. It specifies CASSFLAGEGADTQYF. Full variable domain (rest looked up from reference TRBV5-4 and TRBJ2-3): ETGVTQSPTHLIKTRGQQVTLRCSSQSGHNTVSWYQQALGQGPQFIFQYYREEENGRGNFPPRFSGLQFPNYSSELNVNALELDDSALYLCASSFLAGEGADTQYFGPGTRLTVL.

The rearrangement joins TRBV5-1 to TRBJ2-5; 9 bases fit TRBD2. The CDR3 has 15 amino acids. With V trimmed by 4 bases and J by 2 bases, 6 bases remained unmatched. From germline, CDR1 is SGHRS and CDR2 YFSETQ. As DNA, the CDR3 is TGCGCCAGCAGCATAGCGGGGGCGGGGCAAGAGACCCAGTACTTC. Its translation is CASSIAGAGQETQYF.

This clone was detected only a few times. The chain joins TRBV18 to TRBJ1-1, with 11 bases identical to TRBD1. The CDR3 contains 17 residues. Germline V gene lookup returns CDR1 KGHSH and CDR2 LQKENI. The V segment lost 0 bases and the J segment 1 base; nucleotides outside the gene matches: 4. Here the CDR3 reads CASSPPGQGARNTEAFF. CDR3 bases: TGTGCCAGCTCACCACCAGGACAGGGGGCAAGGAACACTGAAGCTTTCTTT.

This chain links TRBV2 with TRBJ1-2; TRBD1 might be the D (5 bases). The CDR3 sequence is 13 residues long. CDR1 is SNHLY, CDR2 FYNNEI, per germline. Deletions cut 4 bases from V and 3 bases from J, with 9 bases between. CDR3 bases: TGTGCCAGCAGTGTGGGAGGGGACTATGGCTACACCTTC. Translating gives CASSVGGDYGYTF.

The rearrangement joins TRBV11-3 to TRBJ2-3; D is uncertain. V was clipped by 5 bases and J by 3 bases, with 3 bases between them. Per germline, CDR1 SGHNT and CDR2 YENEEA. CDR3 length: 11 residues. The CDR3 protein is CASSRTDTQYF. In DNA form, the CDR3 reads TGTGCCAGCAGCCGTACAGATACGCAGTATTTT.

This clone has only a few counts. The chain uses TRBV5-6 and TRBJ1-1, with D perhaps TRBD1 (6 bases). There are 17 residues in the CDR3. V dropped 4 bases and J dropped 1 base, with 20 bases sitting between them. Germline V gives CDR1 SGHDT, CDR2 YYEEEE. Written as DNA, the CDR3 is TGTGCCAGCAGCCAAGAGGTGGGGGCCCTAACGAACACTGAAGCTTTCTTT. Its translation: CASSQEVGALTNTEAFF.

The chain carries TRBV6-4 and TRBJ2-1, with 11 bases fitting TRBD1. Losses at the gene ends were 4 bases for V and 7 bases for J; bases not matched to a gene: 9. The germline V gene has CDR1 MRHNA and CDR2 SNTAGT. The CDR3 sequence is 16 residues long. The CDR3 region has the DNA TGTGCCAGCAGTGCGTCGGGGACAGGGGGGTTGAATGAGCAGTTCTTC. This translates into CASSASGTGGLNEQFF.

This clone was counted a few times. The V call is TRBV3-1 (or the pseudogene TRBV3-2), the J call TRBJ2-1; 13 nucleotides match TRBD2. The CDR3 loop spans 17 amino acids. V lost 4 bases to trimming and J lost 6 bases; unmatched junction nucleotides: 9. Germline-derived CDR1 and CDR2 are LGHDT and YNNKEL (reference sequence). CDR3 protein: CASSRLRTSGRGNEQFF. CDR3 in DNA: TGTGCCAGCAGCCGTTTACGGACTAGCGGGAGAGGCAATGAGCAGTTCTTC.

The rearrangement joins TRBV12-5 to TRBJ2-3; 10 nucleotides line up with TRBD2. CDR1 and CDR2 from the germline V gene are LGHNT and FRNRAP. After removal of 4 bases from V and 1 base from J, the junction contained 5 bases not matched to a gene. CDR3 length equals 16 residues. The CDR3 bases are TGTGCTAGTGGTTCCCGGACTAGCGGCCGCACAGATACGCAGTATTTT. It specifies CASGSRTSGRTDTQYF.

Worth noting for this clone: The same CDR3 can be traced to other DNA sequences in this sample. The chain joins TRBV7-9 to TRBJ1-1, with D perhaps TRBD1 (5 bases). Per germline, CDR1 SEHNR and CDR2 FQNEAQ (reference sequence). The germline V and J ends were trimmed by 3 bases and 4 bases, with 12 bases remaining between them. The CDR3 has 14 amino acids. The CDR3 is CASSFMGRGTEAFF. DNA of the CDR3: TGTGCCAGCAGCTTCATGGGGCGGGGCACTGAAGCTTTCTTT.